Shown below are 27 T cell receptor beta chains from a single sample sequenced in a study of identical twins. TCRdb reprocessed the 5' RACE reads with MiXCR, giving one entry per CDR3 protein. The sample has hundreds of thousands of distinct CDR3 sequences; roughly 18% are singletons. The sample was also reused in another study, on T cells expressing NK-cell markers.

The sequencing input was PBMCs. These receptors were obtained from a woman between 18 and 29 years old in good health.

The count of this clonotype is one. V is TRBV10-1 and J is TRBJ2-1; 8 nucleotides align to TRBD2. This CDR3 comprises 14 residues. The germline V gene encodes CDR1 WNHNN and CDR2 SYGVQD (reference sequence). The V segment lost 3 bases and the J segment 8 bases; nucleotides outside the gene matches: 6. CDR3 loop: CASSDGGARDEQFF. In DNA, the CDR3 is TGCGCCAGCAGTGACGGGGGGGCCCGCGATGAGCAGTTCTTC.

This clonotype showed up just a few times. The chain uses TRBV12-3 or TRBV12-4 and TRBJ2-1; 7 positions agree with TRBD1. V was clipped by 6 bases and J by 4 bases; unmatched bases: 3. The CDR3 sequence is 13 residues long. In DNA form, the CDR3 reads TGTGCCAGCAGGACAGGGCGATACAATGAGCAGTTCTTC. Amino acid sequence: CASRTGRYNEQFF.

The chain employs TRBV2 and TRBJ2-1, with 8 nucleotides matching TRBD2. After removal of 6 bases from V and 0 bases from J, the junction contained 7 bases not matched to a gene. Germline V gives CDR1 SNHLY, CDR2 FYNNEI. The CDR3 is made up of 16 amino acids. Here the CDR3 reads CASRPLAGRSYNEQFF. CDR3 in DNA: TGTGCCAGCAGACCCCTAGCGGGCCGCTCCTACAATGAGCAGTTCTTC.

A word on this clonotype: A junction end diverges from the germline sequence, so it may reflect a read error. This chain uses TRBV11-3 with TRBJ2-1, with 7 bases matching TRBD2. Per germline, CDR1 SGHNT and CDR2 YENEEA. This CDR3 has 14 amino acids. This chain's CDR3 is CASSIDRAGNEQFF. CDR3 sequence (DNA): TGTGCCAGCAGCATAGACAGAGCGGGAAATGAGCAGTTCTTC.

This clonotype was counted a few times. The CDR3 loop reads CSARPTGAPGELFF. The DNA of the CDR3 is TGCAGTGCTCGGCCAACAGGGGCCCCCGGGGAGCTGTTTTTT. This chain links TRBV20-1 with TRBJ2-2; 7 nucleotides line up with TRBD1. The CDR3 runs 14 residues. From germline, CDR1 is DFQATT and CDR2 SNEGSKA (reference sequence). V shed 5 bases, J shed 6 bases, and the junction held 9 bases outside the gene matches.

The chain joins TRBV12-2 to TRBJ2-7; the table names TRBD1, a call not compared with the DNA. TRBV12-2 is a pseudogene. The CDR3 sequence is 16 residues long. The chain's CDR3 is CASRLVVQGRGYEQYF. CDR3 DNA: TGTGCAAGTCGCTTAGTCGTCCAGGGGAGAGGGTACGAGCAGTACTTC.

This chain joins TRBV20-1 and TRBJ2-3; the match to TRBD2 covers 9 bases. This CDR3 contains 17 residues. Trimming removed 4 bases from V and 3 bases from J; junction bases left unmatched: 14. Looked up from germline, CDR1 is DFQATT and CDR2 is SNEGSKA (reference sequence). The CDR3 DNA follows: TGCAGTGCTACCCGGAAGTCTTCTAGCGGGATTACAGATACGCAGTATTTT. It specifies CSATRKSSSGITDTQYF.

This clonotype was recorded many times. Here the CDR3 reads CASSFLAARSPFF. The CDR3 DNA reads as TGTGCCAGCAGTTTCTTGGCCGCGCGCTCCCCGTTCTTC. The chain recombines TRBV12-3 or TRBV12-4 with TRBJ2-1; D is unresolved. The CDR3 is made up of 13 amino acids. Trimming shortened V by 3 bases and J by 15 bases, and 18 bases separated the two germline ends.

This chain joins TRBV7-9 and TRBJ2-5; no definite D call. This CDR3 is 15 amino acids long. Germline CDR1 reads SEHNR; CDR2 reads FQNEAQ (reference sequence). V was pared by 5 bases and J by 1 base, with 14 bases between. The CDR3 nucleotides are TGTGCCAGCAGCCTAAAAGGTTGGGGCCAAGAGACCCAGTACTTC. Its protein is CASSLKGWGQETQYF.

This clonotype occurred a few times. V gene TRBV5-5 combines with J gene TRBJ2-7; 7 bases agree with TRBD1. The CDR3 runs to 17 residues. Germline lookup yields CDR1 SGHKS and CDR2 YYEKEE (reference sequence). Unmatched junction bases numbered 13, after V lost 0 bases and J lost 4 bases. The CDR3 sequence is CASSLVVSGTAKYEQYF. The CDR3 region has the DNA TGTGCCAGCAGCTTGGTGGTTTCCGGGACAGCCAAGTACGAGCAGTACTTC. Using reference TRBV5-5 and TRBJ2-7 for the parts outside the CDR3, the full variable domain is DAGVTQSPTHLIKTRGQQVTLRCSPISGHKSVSWYQQVLGQGPQFIFQYYEKEERGRGNFPDRFSARQFPNYSSELNVNALLLGDSALYLCASSLVVSGTAKYEQYFGPGTRLTVT.

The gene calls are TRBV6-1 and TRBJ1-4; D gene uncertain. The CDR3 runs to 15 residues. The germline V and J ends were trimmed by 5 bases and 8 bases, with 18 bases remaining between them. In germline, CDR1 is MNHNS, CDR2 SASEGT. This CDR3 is CASSRRGLVGEKLFF. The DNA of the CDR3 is TGTGCCAGCAGTCGCCGGGGATTGGTGGGGGAAAAACTGTTTTTT.

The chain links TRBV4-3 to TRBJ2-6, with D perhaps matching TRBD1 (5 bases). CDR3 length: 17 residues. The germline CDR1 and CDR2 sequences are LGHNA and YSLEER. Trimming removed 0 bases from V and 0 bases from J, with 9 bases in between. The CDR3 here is CASSQEQASSGANVLTF. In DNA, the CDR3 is TGCGCCAGCAGCCAAGAACAGGCGAGCTCTGGGGCCAACGTCCTGACTTTC.

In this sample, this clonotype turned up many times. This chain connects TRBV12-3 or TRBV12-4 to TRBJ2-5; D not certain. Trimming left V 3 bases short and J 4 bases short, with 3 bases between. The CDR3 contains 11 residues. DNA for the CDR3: TGTGCCAGCAGTTTCGGAGAGACCCAGTACTTC. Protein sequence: CASSFGETQYF.

CDR3 DNA: TGTGCCAGCTCACCACCAAGGGATTTTGGAGAGACCCAGTACTTC. The encoded protein is CASSPPRDFGETQYF. V usage is TRBV18 and J usage is TRBJ2-5; unclear D gene. Trimming took off 0 bases at V and 4 bases at J, with 12 bases between the two ends. CDR3 length: 15 residues. Germline CDR1 KGHSH, CDR2 LQKENI.

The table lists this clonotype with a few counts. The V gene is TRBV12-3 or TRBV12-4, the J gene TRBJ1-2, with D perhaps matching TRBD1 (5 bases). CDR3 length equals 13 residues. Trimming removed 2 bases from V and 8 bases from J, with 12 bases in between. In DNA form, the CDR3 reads TGTGCCAGCAGTTTAAAAGGGAGACAGGGCTACACCTTC. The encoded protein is CASSLKGRQGYTF.

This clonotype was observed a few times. DNA for the CDR3: TGTGCCAGCAGCTTAGGGCTAGCGGGACCGGTCGAGCAGTACTTC. Protein sequence: CASSLGLAGPVEQYF. The chain joins TRBV11-2 to TRBJ2-7; TRBD2 aligns across 9 bases. CDR1 and CDR2 from the germline V gene are SGHAT and FQNNGV. The junction had 7 bases not matched to a gene; V was cut back by 1 base and J by 6 bases. The CDR3 length is 15 residues.

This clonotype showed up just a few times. CDR3 sequence: CASRRDYGTDTQYF. CDR3 bases: TGTGCCAGCAGAAGGGACTACGGCACAGATACGCAGTATTTT. V is TRBV7-9 and J is TRBJ2-3, with 7 bases that match TRBD2. V was clipped by 6 bases and J by 1 base; unmatched bases: 4. CDR1 and CDR2 from the germline V gene are SEHNR and FQNEAQ (reference sequence). This CDR3 is built from 14 residues. Looking up the rest from reference TRBV7-9 and TRBJ2-3 gives the full variable domain: DTGVSQNPRHKITKRGQNVTFRCDPISEHNRLYWYRQTLGQGPEFLTYFQNEAQLEKSRLLSDRFSAERPKGSFSTLEIQRTEQGDSAMYLCASRRDYGTDTQYFGPGTRLTVL.

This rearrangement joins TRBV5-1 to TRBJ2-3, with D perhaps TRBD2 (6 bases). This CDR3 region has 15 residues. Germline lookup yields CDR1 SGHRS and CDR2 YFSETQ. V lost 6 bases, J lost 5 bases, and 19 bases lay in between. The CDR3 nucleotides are TGCGCCAGCAACCCCTCCGGGACTTCTGAAGATACGCAGTATTTT. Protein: CASNPSGTSEDTQYF.

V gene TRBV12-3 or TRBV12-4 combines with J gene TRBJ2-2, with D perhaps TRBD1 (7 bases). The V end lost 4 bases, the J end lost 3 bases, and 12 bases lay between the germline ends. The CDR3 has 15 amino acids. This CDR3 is CASSWRGLDTGELFF. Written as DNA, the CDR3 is TGTGCCAGCAGTTGGAGGGGGCTGGACACCGGGGAGCTGTTTTTT.

CDR3 region: CATSIGLYNEQFF. The CDR3 bases are TGTGCCACCAGCATTGGACTGTACAATGAGCAGTTCTTC. This chain joins TRBV15 and TRBJ2-1; TRBD2 is a possible D gene (5 bases). Trimming shortened V by 4 bases and J by 4 bases, and 8 bases separated the two germline ends. This CDR3 is built from 13 residues. Germline V lookup: CDR1 LNHNV, CDR2 YYDKDF (reference sequence).

The CDR3 loop reads CAFSSALGTGGLPGNGYTF. The CDR3 nucleotides read TGTGCCTTCAGTTCGGCCCTGGGGACAGGGGGTTTGCCCGGTAATGGCTACACCTTC. V gene TRBV2 combines with J gene TRBJ1-2, with TRBD1 identical over 11 bases. The CDR3 loop spans 19 amino acids. V lost 11 bases and J lost 6; bases outside the gene matches: 26. Germline CDR1 reads SNHLY; CDR2 reads FYNNEI.

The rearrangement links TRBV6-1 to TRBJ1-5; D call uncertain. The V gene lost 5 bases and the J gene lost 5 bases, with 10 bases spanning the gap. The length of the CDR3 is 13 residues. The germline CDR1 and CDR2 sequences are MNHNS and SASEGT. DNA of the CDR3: TGTGCCAGCAGTCCACGTCGGGATCAGCCCCAGCATTTT. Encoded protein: CASSPRRDQPQHF.

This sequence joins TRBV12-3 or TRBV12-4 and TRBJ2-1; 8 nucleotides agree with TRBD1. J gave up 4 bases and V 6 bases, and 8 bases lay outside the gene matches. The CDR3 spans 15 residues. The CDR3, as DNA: TGTGCCAGCAGCCCTGGACAGGGAGTATACAATGAGCAGTTCTTC. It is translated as CASSPGQGVYNEQFF.

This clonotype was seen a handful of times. The DNA of the CDR3 is TGTGCCAGCAGCCAGGGACCGATCTATGGCTACACCTTC. As protein: CASSQGPIYGYTF. The chain combines TRBV7-2 with TRBJ1-2; TRBD1 might be the D (5 bases). V was cut by 5 bases and J by 4 bases, with 11 bases left in between. The CDR3 length is 13 residues. CDR1 is SGHTA, CDR2 FQGNSA, per germline.

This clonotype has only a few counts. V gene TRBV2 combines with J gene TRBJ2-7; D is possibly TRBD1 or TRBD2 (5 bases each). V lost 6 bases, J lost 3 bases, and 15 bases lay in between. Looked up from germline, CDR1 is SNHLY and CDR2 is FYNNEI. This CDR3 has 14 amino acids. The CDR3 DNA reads TGTGCCAGCAGCGATCCGGGACGAAACTACGAGCAGTACTTC. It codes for CASSDPGRNYEQYF.

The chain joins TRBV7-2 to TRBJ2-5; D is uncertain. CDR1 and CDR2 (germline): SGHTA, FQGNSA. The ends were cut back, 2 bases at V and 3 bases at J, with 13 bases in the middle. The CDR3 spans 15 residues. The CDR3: CASSLFFSVKETQYF. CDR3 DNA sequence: TGTGCCAGCAGCTTATTCTTCAGCGTCAAAGAGACCCAGTACTTC.

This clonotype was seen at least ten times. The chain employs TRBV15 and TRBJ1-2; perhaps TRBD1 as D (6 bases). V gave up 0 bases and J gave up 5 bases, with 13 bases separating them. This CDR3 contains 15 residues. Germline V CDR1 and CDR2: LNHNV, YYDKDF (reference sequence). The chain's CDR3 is CATSRDPHGQYGYTF. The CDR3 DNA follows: TGTGCCACCAGCAGAGATCCCCACGGACAGTATGGCTACACCTTC.